What follows are 11 T cell receptor beta chains derived from one specimen sequenced in a study of T cells after yellow fever vaccination. TCRdb recomputed calls from the 5' RACE reads with MiXCR, one row per CDR3 protein. The profile shows over 100,000 distinct CDR3 sequences, around 8% of them singletons. Sequenced here: CD8+ T cells sorted from PBMCs, sampled 45 days after the yellow fever booster vaccination. These receptors all come from a man aged 25-40 years who received the YFV17D yellow fever vaccine.

This clonotype was seen ten or more times. The gene calls are TRBV15 and TRBJ2-7; 14 bases agree with TRBD2. This CDR3 has 19 amino acids. Germline V gives CDR1 LNHNV, CDR2 YYDKDF (reference sequence). Unmatched junction bases numbered 12, after V lost 1 base and J lost 4 bases. Written as DNA, the CDR3 is TGTGCCACCAGCAGAGCCTCCGGGACTAGCGGGGGTAACAGATACGAGCAGTACTTC. Its protein product is CATSRASGTSGGNRYEQYF.

J is TRBJ1-5 and V is TRBV28; D not resolved. Trimming pared 10 bases from V and 0 bases from J, leaving 22 bases between. The length of the CDR3 is 17 residues. In germline, CDR1 is MDHEN, CDR2 SYDVKM. DNA of the CDR3: TGTGCCACCTTCCGACTATCATTCCTCTATAGCAATCAGCCCCAGCATTTT. Its translation is CATFRLSFLYSNQPQHF.

The chain has TRBV15 and TRBJ2-1; D is uncertain. This CDR3 is built from 12 residues. Deletions cut 3 bases from V and 5 bases from J, with 5 bases between. Per the germline V gene, CDR1 is LNHNV and CDR2 is YYDKDF (reference sequence). As DNA, the CDR3 is TGTGCCACCAGCAGTCTCCACAATGAGCAGTTCTTC. This translates into CATSSLHNEQFF.

This clonotype has at least ten counts. The rearrangement links TRBV12-3 or TRBV12-4 to TRBJ2-1; 14 positions agree with TRBD2. The ends lost 3 bases at V and 6 bases at J; junction bases unmatched: 4. This CDR3 is built from 16 residues. The CDR3, as DNA: TGTGCCAGCAGTTTTGCAGGACTAGCGGGAGGCAATGAGCAGTTCTTC. Amino acids: CASSFAGLAGGNEQFF.

The table lists this clonotype with a few counts. The chain carries TRBV25-1 and TRBJ2-3; 7 bases are shared with TRBD2. The CDR3 has 13 amino acids. V shed 8 bases, J shed 0 bases, and the junction held 2 bases outside the gene matches. CDR1 and CDR2 (germline): MGHDK, SYGVNS. The CDR3, as DNA: TGTGCCAGCCACGGGGGGAGCACAGATACGCAGTATTTT. Its translation: CASHGGSTDTQYF.

The sample holds many counts of this clonotype. This rearrangement joins TRBV4-3 to TRBJ2-7, with 10 positions matching TRBD2. The CDR3 is 15 residues long. V was clipped by 1 base and J by 4 bases; unmatched bases: 4. The germline V gene encodes CDR1 LGHNA and CDR2 YSLEER. The CDR3 reads CASSQGLAGLYEQYF. The CDR3 coding sequence is TGCGCCAGCAGCCAAGGACTAGCGGGTTTGTACGAGCAGTACTTC.

This clonotype was counted ten times or more. V gene TRBV20-1 combines with J gene TRBJ2-1; D may be TRBD2 (5 bases). Looked up from germline, CDR1 is DFQATT and CDR2 is SNEGSKA (reference sequence). The CDR3 spans 14 residues. Trimming left V 6 bases short and J 3 bases short, with 15 bases between. The CDR3 loop reads CSARLRDNYNEQFF. For the CDR3, the DNA is TGCAGTGCCCGCCTACGGGATAACTACAATGAGCAGTTCTTC.

This clonotype has a handful of counts. V usage is TRBV3-1 and J usage is TRBJ2-3; a possible D gene is TRBD2 (6 bases). The CDR3 runs to 14 residues. Germline V gene sequence: CDR1 LGHDT, CDR2 YNNKEL (reference sequence). Trimming pared 3 bases from V and 4 bases from J, leaving 11 bases between. This CDR3 reads CASSQVGGADTQYF. CDR3 DNA: TGTGCCAGCAGCCAGGTGGGGGGTGCAGATACGCAGTATTTT.

The table lists this clonotype with many counts. The J gene is TRBJ2-1, the V gene TRBV2; 11 nucleotides line up with TRBD1. This CDR3 has 13 residues. V was clipped by 6 bases and J by 6 bases; unmatched bases: 1. The germline V gene encodes CDR1 SNHLY and CDR2 FYNNEI. CDR3 sequence: CASRDRGLNEQFF. Here the CDR3 DNA reads TGTGCCAGCAGGGACAGGGGGCTCAATGAGCAGTTCTTC.

This clonotype was counted ten times or more. The V call is TRBV11-3, the J call TRBJ2-3, with 7 bases matching TRBD2. Germline V gene lookup returns CDR1 SGHNT and CDR2 YENEEA. This CDR3 spans 17 amino acids. J lost 3 bases, V lost 5 bases, and 14 bases had no gene match. This CDR3 is CASSPSPSGEGTDTQYF. DNA of the CDR3: TGTGCCAGCAGCCCCTCACCTAGCGGAGAGGGAACAGATACGCAGTATTTT.

This clonotype was counted only a few times. The gene calls are TRBV5-6 and TRBJ2-7, with D perhaps TRBD1 (6 bases). The CDR3 consists of 14 residues. Germline CDR1 SGHDT, CDR2 YYEEEE. Trimming cost V 4 bases and J 3 bases, with 14 bases left between them. For the CDR3, the DNA is TGTGCCAGCAGCGAAGACAGGAGACACTACGAGCAGTACTTC. It is translated as CASSEDRRHYEQYF.